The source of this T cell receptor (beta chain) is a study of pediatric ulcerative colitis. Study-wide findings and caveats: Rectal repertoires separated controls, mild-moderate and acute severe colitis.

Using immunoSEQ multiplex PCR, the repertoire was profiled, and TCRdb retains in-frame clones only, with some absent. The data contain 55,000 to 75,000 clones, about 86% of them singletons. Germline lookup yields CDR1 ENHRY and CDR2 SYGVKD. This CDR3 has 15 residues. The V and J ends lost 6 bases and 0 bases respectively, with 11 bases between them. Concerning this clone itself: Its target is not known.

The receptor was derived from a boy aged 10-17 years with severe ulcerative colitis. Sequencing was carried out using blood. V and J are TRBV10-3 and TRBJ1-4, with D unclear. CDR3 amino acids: CAIRAGEATNEKLFF. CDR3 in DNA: TGTGCCATCAGGGCAGGTGAAGCAACTAATGAAAAACTGTTTTTT.